These 21 T cell receptor beta chains came from one sample sequenced in a study of blood T cell repertoires in COVID-19. TCRdb keeps only in-frame clones here, not all; method: immunoSEQ multiplex PCR. There are roughly 57,000 clones in the sample; roughly 70% occur only once, and approximately 15% lies in the top ten. The sequenced sample was peripheral blood. These receptors all come from a woman between 70 and 85 years old with acute or convalescent COVID-19.

This chain uses TRBV5-5 with TRBJ1-2, with D perhaps matching TRBD1 (6 bases). Germline values: CDR1 SGHKS, CDR2 YYEKEE (reference sequence). The V end was cut by 1 base, the J end by 8 bases, with 9 bases between. This CDR3 is 12 amino acids long. This CDR3 is CASSLWTAGYTF. Here the CDR3 DNA reads TGTGCCAGCAGCTTGTGGACAGCGGGCTACACCTTC.

The rearrangement links TRBV5-1 to TRBJ2-1; 8 bases line up with TRBD2. The CDR3 loop spans 17 amino acids. The junction had 11 bases not matched to a gene; V was cut back by 4 bases and J by 2 bases. In germline, CDR1 is SGHRS, CDR2 YFSETQ. This chain's CDR3 is CASSPRMTSAPYNEQFF. The CDR3 nucleotides read TGCGCCAGCAGCCCGCGGATGACTAGCGCCCCCTACAATGAGCAGTTCTTC.

The genes are TRBV6-4 and TRBJ1-2, with 9 bases matching TRBD1. CDR1 is MRHNA and CDR2 is SNTAGT in the germline V gene. Losses at the gene ends were 2 bases for V and 8 bases for J; bases not matched to a gene: 9. The CDR3 has 15 amino acids. For the CDR3, the DNA is TGTGCCAGCAGTGACGGTACTCACAGGGGGCAAGGCTACACCTTC. It encodes CASSDGTHRGQGYTF.

The V and J genes are TRBV14 and TRBJ1-3; D gene uncertain. The germline V gene encodes CDR1 SGHDN and CDR2 FVKESK. Trimming took 4 bases from V and 0 from J, leaving 7 bases between them. This CDR3 spans 14 amino acids. CDR3 nucleotide sequence: TGTGCCAGCAGCCCGAGTGACTCTGGAAACACCATATATTTT. Translated: CASSPSDSGNTIYF.

The chain recombines TRBV19 with TRBJ2-1, with D tentatively TRBD2 (6 bases). V was cut by 5 bases and J by 3 bases, with 20 bases left in between. This CDR3 has 17 residues. The germline CDR1 and CDR2 sequences are LNHDA and SQIVND (reference sequence). CDR3 coding DNA: TGTGCCAGTAGTCCAACTCCTAGGGGTAGCGGCTACAATGAGCAGTTCTTC. Translated, it gives CASSPTPRGSGYNEQFF.

The rearrangement links TRBV19 to TRBJ1-1; D may be TRBD1 (6 bases). Germline V CDR1 and CDR2: LNHDA, SQIVND (reference sequence). There are 14 residues in the CDR3. Trimming left V 6 bases short and J 4 bases short, with 15 bases between. The DNA of the CDR3 is TGTGCCAGTAGGGGAGGGGGGCTTGGCACTGAAGCTTTCTTT. This encodes CASRGGGLGTEAFF.

This rearrangement joins TRBV30 to TRBJ2-5; a possible D gene is TRBD2 (6 bases). Germline assignment: CDR1 GTSNPN and CDR2 SVGIG (reference sequence). V lost 0 bases and J lost 6, with 17 bases in between. The CDR3 consists of 15 residues. CDR3 nucleotide sequence: TGTGCCTGGAGTGTACTCGGGACTGACATAAAGACCCAGTACTTC. It is translated as CAWSVLGTDIKTQYF.

V usage is TRBV13 and J usage is TRBJ1-3, with 7 positions matching TRBD1. V lost 5 bases to trimming and J lost 0 bases; unmatched junction nucleotides: 10. CDR3 length: 17 amino acids. Germline lookup yields CDR1 PRHDT and CDR2 FYEKMQ (reference sequence). CDR3 loop: CASSVTGQLSSGNTIYF. CDR3 nucleotides: TGTGCCAGCAGCGTAACGGGACAGCTTAGCTCTGGAAACACCATATATTTT.

The chain is built from TRBV9 and TRBJ1-3; 10 positions match TRBD1. The CDR3 contains 20 residues. Looked up from germline, CDR1 is SGDLS and CDR2 is YYNGEE. V was clipped by 5 bases and J by 0 bases; unmatched bases: 17. In nucleotides, the CDR3 is TGTGCCAGCAGTCCCCCGGTGGGGACAGGGGCTCCCAGCTCTGGAAACACCATATATTTT. This translates into CASSPPVGTGAPSSGNTIYF. Full variable domain (rest looked up from reference TRBV9 and TRBJ1-3): DSGVTQTPKHLITATGQRVTLRCSPRSGDLSVYWYQQSLDQGLQFLIQYYNGEERAKGNILERFSAQQFPDLHSELNLSSLELGDSALYFCASSPPVGTGAPSSGNTIYFGEGSWLTVV.

CDR3 sequence: CATTMQADTQYF. The DNA of the CDR3 is TGTGCCACCACAATGCAGGCCGATACGCAGTATTTT. The V and J genes are TRBV15 and TRBJ2-3; D gene uncertain. Germline V gene lookup returns CDR1 LNHNV and CDR2 YYDKDF (reference sequence). The germline V and J ends were trimmed by 7 bases and 6 bases, with 11 bases remaining between them. The CDR3 has 12 residues.

The genes are TRBV7-3 and TRBJ1-2; 10 bases agree with TRBD1. The germline V gene has CDR1 SGHTA and CDR2 FQGTGA. The CDR3 totals 14 residues. With 5 bases clipped from V and 7 bases from J, the junction kept 7 bases outside the gene matches. CDR3 in DNA: TGTGCCAGCAGCCCAGGACAGGGGGAGTCTGGCTACACCTTC. Protein sequence: CASSPGQGESGYTF.

This clone was detected a few times. This rearrangement joins TRBV25-1 to TRBJ1-3, with D possibly being TRBD1 (6 bases). V gave up 1 base and J gave up 2 bases, with 9 bases separating them. The CDR3 covers 15 residues. Germline CDR1 MGHDK, CDR2 SYGVNS. Here the CDR3 reads CASSESGGPGNTIYF. The CDR3 coding sequence is TGTGCCAGCAGTGAATCGGGGGGGCCTGGAAACACCATATATTTT.

This chain links TRBV29-1 with TRBJ2-3, with TRBD1 as a possible D gene (6 bases). The CDR3 runs 15 residues. Looked up from germline, CDR1 is SQVTM and CDR2 is ANQGSEA. Trimming removed 8 bases at V and 1 base at J, with 19 bases between. The CDR3 nucleotides read TGCAGCCTATCCGAACCCTCAGGGGGCACAGATACGCAGTATTTT. Its protein is CSLSEPSGGTDTQYF.

The V gene is TRBV27, the J gene TRBJ1-5; TRBD1 matches at 9 bases. The V gene end was trimmed by 6 bases and the J gene end by 2 bases; junction bases not matched to a gene: 2. Looked up from germline, CDR1 is MNHEY and CDR2 is SMNVEV (reference sequence). CDR3 length: 14 amino acids. DNA for the CDR3: TGTGCCAGCAGGCGGACAGGGGGCAATCAGCCCCAGCATTTT. Translated: CASRRTGGNQPQHF.

The chain recombines TRBV2 with TRBJ2-7; weak D call: TRBD2 (5 bases). V was trimmed by 1 base and J by 8 bases, leaving 9 bases between them. Germline V gives CDR1 SNHLY, CDR2 FYNNEI. CDR3 length: 12 amino acids. CDR3 residues: CASSEGTVKQYV. DNA of the CDR3: TGTGCCAGCAGTGAAGGGACTGTCAAGCAGTACGTC.

This chain uses TRBV18 with TRBJ1-2; 7 nucleotides line up with TRBD1. The CDR3 sequence is 12 residues long. After removal of 5 bases from V and 8 bases from J, the junction contained 5 bases not matched to a gene. The germline V gene encodes CDR1 KGHSH and CDR2 LQKENI. CDR3 nucleotide sequence: TGTGCCAGCTCAGACCAGGGGGGAGGCTACACCTTC. It codes for CASSDQGGGYTF.

This sequence joins TRBV7-3 and TRBJ2-1; a possible D gene is TRBD2 (5 bases). V was shortened by 2 bases and J by 6 bases, with 14 bases between the two germline ends. CDR3 size: 15 residues. CDR1 is SGHTA and CDR2 is FQGTGA in the germline V gene. The CDR3 nucleotides are TGTGCCAGCAGCTTACAACCGGGGTTGGCCAATGAGCAGTTCTTC. This encodes CASSLQPGLANEQFF.

The chain carries TRBV13 and TRBJ1-6, with a tentative D call TRBD1 (6 bases). Trimming stripped 5 bases from V and 6 bases from J, with 11 bases between. This CDR3 comprises 14 residues. From germline, CDR1 is PRHDT and CDR2 FYEKMQ (reference sequence). CDR3 in DNA: TGTGCCAGCAGCCAAGGGGGGGGTAATTCACCCCTCCACTTT. This encodes CASSQGGGNSPLHF. Full variable domain (missing parts from reference TRBV13 and TRBJ1-6): AAGVIQSPRHLIKEKRETATLKCYPIPRHDTVYWYQQGPGQDPQFLISFYEKMQSDKGSIPDRFSAQQFSDYHSELNMSSLELGDSALYFCASSQGGGNSPLHFGNGTRLTVT.

V and J are TRBV20-1 and TRBJ1-1; maybe TRBD1 (5 bases). Germline loops: CDR1 DFQATT, CDR2 SNEGSKA (reference sequence). Between the trimmed V and J ends, which lost 6 bases and 8 bases, there was a span of 13 bases. The CDR3 contains 11 residues. CDR3 bases: TGCAGTGCCCGGGGGGAGCGGGAAGCTTTCTTT. The encoded protein is CSARGEREAFF.

The chain joins TRBV20-1 to TRBJ2-1; 8 nucleotides line up with TRBD2. V shed 3 bases and J 6 bases; nucleotides not matched to a gene: 7. CDR1 and CDR2 from the germline V gene are DFQATT and SNEGSKA (reference sequence). The CDR3 covers 14 residues. CDR3 residues: CSASRTSSRNEQFF. The DNA for the CDR3 is TGCAGTGCTAGTCGGACTAGCTCTCGCAATGAGCAGTTCTTC.

The CDR3 bases are TGTGCCAGTAGGTCACAGGCCGCTTTCTATGGCTACACCTTC. Translating gives CASRSQAAFYGYTF. V gene TRBV19 combines with J gene TRBJ1-2; weak D call: TRBD1 (5 bases). V dropped 6 bases and J dropped 4 bases, with 15 bases sitting between them. The CDR3 consists of 14 residues. Germline V gene data show CDR1 as LNHDA and CDR2 as SQIVND (reference sequence).